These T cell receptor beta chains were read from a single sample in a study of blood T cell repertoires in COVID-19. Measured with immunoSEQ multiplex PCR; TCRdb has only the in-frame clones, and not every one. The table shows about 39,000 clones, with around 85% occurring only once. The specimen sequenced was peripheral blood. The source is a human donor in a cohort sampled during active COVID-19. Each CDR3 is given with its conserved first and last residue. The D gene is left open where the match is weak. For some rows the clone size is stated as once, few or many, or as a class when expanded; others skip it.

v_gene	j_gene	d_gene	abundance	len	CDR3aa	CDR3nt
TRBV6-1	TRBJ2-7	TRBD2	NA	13	CASSALADYEQYF	TGTGCCAGCAGTGCACTAGCGGACTACGAGCAGTACTTC
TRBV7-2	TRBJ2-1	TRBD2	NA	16	CASSPPGLAGKGEQFF	TGTGCCAGCAGCCCCCCCGGACTAGCGGGAAAGGGTGAGCAGTTCTTC
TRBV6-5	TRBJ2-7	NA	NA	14	CASSYSFQQREQYF	TGTGCCAGCAGTTACTCATTTCAACAACGCGAGCAGTACTTC
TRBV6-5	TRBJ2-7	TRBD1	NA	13	CASNPTGAYEQYF	TGTGCCAGCAACCCGACAGGGGCCTACGAGCAGTACTTC
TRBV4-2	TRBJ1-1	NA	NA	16	CASSQDPQGMRTEAFF	TGTGCCAGCAGCCAAGATCCGCAGGGCATGAGGACTGAAGCTTTCTTT
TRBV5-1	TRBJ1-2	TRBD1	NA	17	CASSSPDVTGGSGGYTF	TGCGCCAGCAGCTCACCGGATGTTACAGGGGGCTCCGGCGGCTACACCTTC
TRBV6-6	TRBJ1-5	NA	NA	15	CASRQVDGANQPQHF	TGTGCCAGCAGACAGGTCGACGGAGCTAATCAGCCCCAGCATTTT
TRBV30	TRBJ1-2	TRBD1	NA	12	CAHDRGNYGYTF	TGTGCCCACGACAGGGGGAACTATGGCTACACCTTC
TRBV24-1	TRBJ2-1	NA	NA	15	CATSDSRRLVYEQFF	TGTGCCACCAGTGATTCCCGAAGACTAGTCTATGAGCAGTTCTTC
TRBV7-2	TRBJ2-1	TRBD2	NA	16	CASSLPGLAAGNEQFF	TGTGCCAGCAGTTTGCCGGGACTAGCTGCAGGCAATGAGCAGTTCTTC
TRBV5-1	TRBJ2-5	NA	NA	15	CASSLARQGGMTQYF	TGCGCCAGCAGCTTGGCCCGACAGGGCGGGATGACCCAGTACTTC
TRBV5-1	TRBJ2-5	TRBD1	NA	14	CASSLGTGRETQYF	TGCGCCAGCAGCTTAGGGACAGGGAGGGAGACCCAGTACTTC
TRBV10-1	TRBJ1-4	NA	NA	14	CASRRWGLSEKLFF	TGCGCCAGCCGCCGCTGGGGGCTGAGTGAAAAACTGTTTTTT
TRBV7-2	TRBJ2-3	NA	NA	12	CASSLYIDTQYF	TGTGCCAGCAGCTTATATATAGATACGCAGTATTTT
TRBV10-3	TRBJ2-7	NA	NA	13	CAISDTGIYEQYF	TGTGCCATCAGTGATACAGGGATCTACGAGCAGTACTTC
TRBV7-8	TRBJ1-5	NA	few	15	CASSLLGLQNQPQHF	TGTGCCAGCAGCCTACTGGGGCTTCAAAATCAGCCCCAGCATTTT
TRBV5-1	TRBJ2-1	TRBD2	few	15	CASSPTSGRDNEQFF	TGCGCCAGCAGCCCAACTAGCGGGAGGGACAATGAGCAGTTCTTC
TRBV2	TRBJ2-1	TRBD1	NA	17	CASSESPGQGSYNEQFF	TGTGCCAGCAGTGAATCCCCGGGACAGGGAAGCTACAATGAGCAGTTCTTC
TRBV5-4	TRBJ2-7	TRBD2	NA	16	CASSTGERGGIYEQYF	TGTGCCAGCAGCACCGGGGAGCGGGGCGGGATCTACGAGCAGTACTTC
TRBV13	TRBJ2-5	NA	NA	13	CASSLRVGETQYF	TGTGCCAGCAGCTTACGGGTTGGTGAGACCCAGTACTTC
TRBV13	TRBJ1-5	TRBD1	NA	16	CASSYRQGANGQPQHF	TGTGCCAGCAGCTACCGACAGGGAGCGAACGGCCAGCCCCAGCATTTT
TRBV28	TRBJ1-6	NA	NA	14	CASSLAGGSSPLHF	TGTGCCAGCAGTTTAGCGGGGGGCAGTTCACCCCTCCACTTT
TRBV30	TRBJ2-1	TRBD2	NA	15	CAWSVTGGGRDEQFF	TGTGCCTGGAGTGTAACCGGGGGGGGCAGAGATGAGCAGTTCTTC
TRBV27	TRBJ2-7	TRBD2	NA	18	CASSPSPGTSGRATEQYF	TGTGCCAGCAGTCCCTCCCCCGGGACTAGCGGGAGGGCGACCGAGCAGTACTTC
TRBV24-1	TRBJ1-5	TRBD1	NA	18	CATSDFPRQGQHNQPQHF	TGTGCCACCAGTGATTTCCCCAGACAGGGGCAACACAATCAGCCCCAGCATTTT
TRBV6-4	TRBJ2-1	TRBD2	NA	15	CASSVSTSGRGEQFF	TGTGCCAGCAGTGTTTCGACTAGCGGGAGGGGTGAGCAGTTCTTC
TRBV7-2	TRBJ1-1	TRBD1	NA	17	CASSSVQTGEVNTEAFF	TGTGCCAGCAGCTCCGTCCAGACAGGGGAAGTGAACACTGAAGCTTTCTTT
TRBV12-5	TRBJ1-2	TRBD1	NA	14	CASGRPGQGSGYTF	TGTGCTAGTGGCCGACCGGGACAGGGCTCTGGCTACACCTTC
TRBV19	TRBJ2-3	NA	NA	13	CASSIGPKDTQYF	TGTGCCAGTAGTATAGGCCCTAAGGATACGCAGTATTTT
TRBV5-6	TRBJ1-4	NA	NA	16	CASSLAWGSANEKLFF	TGTGCCAGCAGCTTGGCTTGGGGCTCGGCTAATGAAAAACTGTTTTTT
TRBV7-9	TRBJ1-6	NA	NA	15	CASSLQAANNSPLHF	TGTGCCAGCAGCCTGCAGGCCGCTAATAATTCACCCCTCCACTTT
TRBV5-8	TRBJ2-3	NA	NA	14	CASPPLPREDTQYF	TGTGCCAGCCCCCCACTCCCGAGGGAAGATACGCAGTATTTT
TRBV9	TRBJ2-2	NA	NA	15	CASSVVWGDAGELFF	TGTGCCAGCAGCGTAGTGTGGGGAGACGCCGGGGAGCTGTTTTTT
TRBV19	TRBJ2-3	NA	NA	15	CASRGLGGSTDTQYF	TGTGCCAGTCGGGGACTCGGCGGGAGCACAGATACGCAGTATTTT
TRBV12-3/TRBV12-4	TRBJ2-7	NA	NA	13	CASSLLATYEQYF	TGTGCCAGCAGTTTACTGGCCACCTACGAGCAGTACTTC
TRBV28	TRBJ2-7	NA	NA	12	CASSFGVGEQYF	TGTGCCAGCAGTTTCGGTGTCGGCGAGCAGTACTTC
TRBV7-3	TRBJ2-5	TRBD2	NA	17	CASSLGSTSGSMETQYF	TGTGCCAGCAGCTTAGGGTCGACTAGCGGGAGTATGGAGACCCAGTACTTC
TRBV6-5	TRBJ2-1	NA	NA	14	CASRSGPPLNEQFF	TGTGCCAGCAGGTCAGGGCCTCCCCTCAATGAGCAGTTCTTC
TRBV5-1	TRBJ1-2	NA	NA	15	CASSLGGEANYGYTF	TGCGCCAGCAGCTTGGGCGGGGAAGCTAACTATGGCTACACCTTC
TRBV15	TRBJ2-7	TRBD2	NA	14	CATSRVGGIDEQYF	TGTGCCACCAGCAGAGTCGGGGGGATTGACGAGCAGTACTTC
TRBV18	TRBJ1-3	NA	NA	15	CASSPNTGSGNTIYF	TGTGCCAGCTCACCTAATACAGGTTCTGGAAACACCATATATTTT
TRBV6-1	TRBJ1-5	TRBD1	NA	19	CASSEVWQGARYSNQPQHF	TGTGCCAGCAGTGAAGTTTGGCAGGGGGCCAGGTATAGCAATCAGCCCCAGCATTTT
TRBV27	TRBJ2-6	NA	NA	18	CASTSRGGALSGANVLTF	TGTGCCAGCACCTCACGAGGGGGGGCCCTCTCTGGGGCCAACGTCCTGACTTTC